The sequence of this TCR beta chain was determined in a study of CD8 T cells in ankylosing spondylitis. Study-wide results and limits: Reportedly, disease-linked clones are significantly enriched in ankylosing spondylitis patients' matched synovial fluid. Seemingly distinctive of ankylosing spondylitis blood was a TCR beta motif formed by eight highly homologous variants.

The TCR beta libraries were generated through quantitative 5'-RACE incorporating molecular barcodes. Each CDR3 protein is one row after TCRdb ran MiXCR on the 5' RACE reads. The repertoire holds under 950,000 distinct CDR3 sequences, with roughly 19% as singletons. CDR3 length: 14 amino acids. Trimming at V came to 3 bases and at J to 5 bases, leaving 3 bases not matched to a gene. CDR1 is KGHDR, CDR2 SFDVKD, per germline. This clonotype turned up a few times. Antigen specificity is unknown. This TCR derives from a male donor with ankylosing spondylitis. The rearrangement uses TRBV24-1 and TRBJ2-4, with 7 bases that match TRBD1. Material for sequencing was blood, either unsorted or a sorted T cell fraction (not recorded which). This CDR3 reads CATSDGTVQNIQYF. The CDR3 DNA follows: TGTGCCACCAGTGATGGGACAGTACAAAACATTCAGTACTTC.